These 17 T cell receptor beta chains were all obtained from the same sample, sequenced in a study of esophageal squamous cell carcinoma under preoperative chemotherapy. Documented time point: after preoperative PTX-NDP chemotherapy. TCRdb analysed the PCR reads with MiXCR anew, one entry per CDR3 protein. Here the sample spans around 19,000 distinct CDR3 sequences, 46% being singletons. The biological material was taken from a patient given preoperative chemotherapy. These receptors were collected from a human donor with esophageal squamous cell carcinoma. The donor label of this sample is uncertain.

In its sample, this clonotype was seen once. This rearrangement joins TRBV6-5 to TRBJ2-5; TRBD1 matches at 7 bases. The J call may not be correct, given that the DNA end is closer to TRBJ2-7. Germline-derived CDR1 and CDR2 are MNHEY and SVGAGI. This CDR3 is 13 amino acids long. CDR3 sequence: CASSYMTGYEQYF. Here the CDR3 DNA reads TGTGCCAGCAGTTACATGACAGGGTACGAGCAGTACTTC.

This clonotype showed up many times. The chain links TRBV7-9 to TRBJ2-1; 8 bases align to TRBD1. Germline CDR1 and CDR2: SEHNR and FQNEAQ (reference sequence). This CDR3 region has 19 residues. Germline trimming cut 0 bases from V and 2 bases from J; bases unmatched to any gene: 12. CDR3 in amino acids: CASSLAGKAGQGTYNEQFF. In nucleotides, the CDR3 is TGTGCCAGCAGCTTAGCTGGGAAGGCAGGACAGGGCACCTACAATGAGCAGTTCTTC.

The chain joins TRBV10-3 to TRBJ2-1, with D tentatively TRBD1 (7 bases). Germline CDR1 reads ENHRY; CDR2 reads SYGVKD. The V gene lost 11 bases and the J gene lost 7 bases, with 21 bases spanning the gap. The CDR3 extends over 14 amino acids. CDR3 residues: CAARGGAGWNEQFF. The CDR3 DNA reads TGTGCCGCGAGAGGGGGCGCGGGGTGGAATGAGCAGTTCTTC.

V gene TRBV11-2 combines with J gene TRBJ2-1; D not certain. The CDR3 is 15 residues long. Looked up from germline, CDR1 is SGHAT and CDR2 is FQNNGV. Trimming took off 5 bases at V and 7 bases at J, with 18 bases between the two ends. CDR3 in DNA: TGTGCCAGCAGCCGTCAAGCGACTGCCGAGAATGAGCAGTTCTTC. This encodes CASSRQATAENEQFF.

This chain connects TRBV6-1 to TRBJ2-1; 14 nucleotides match TRBD2. The CDR3 is made up of 16 amino acids. After removal of 2 bases from V and 9 bases from J, the junction contained 6 bases not matched to a gene. Germline CDR1 is MNHNS and CDR2 is SASEGT. DNA for the CDR3: TGTGCCAGCAGTGAACGTTGGGGACTAGCGGGAGCTGAGCAGTTCTTC. Translating gives CASSERWGLAGAEQFF.

V usage is TRBV5-8 and J usage is TRBJ2-7; 8 bases match TRBD2. Near its end, the DNA agrees better with TRBJ2-1, so the J call may be wrong. The germline gives CDR1 SGHTS, CDR2 YDEGEE. The CDR3 has 15 residues. CDR3 amino acids: CASSLVGRAGNEQFF. Written as DNA, the CDR3 is TGTGCCAGCAGCTTGGTCGGGAGGGCCGGTAATGAGCAGTTCTTC.

In its sample, this clonotype was seen many times. The rearrangement uses TRBV7-2 and TRBJ2-1; the D gene could be TRBD1 or TRBD2 (5 bases each). Trimming stripped 2 bases from V and 4 bases from J, with 12 bases between. The CDR3 extends over 15 amino acids. Germline loops: CDR1 SGHTA, CDR2 FQGNSA. The CDR3 region has the DNA TGTGCCAGCAGCTTAACGGGGCTGCATTACAATGAGCAGTTCTTC. It specifies CASSLTGLHYNEQFF.

The V call is TRBV7-6, the J call TRBJ2-2, with 11 nucleotides matching TRBD2. The CDR3 is 14 residues long. Germline values: CDR1 SGHVS, CDR2 FNYEAQ. V was clipped by 11 bases and J by 6 bases; unmatched bases: 8. Written as DNA, the CDR3 is TGTGCCTCCTCGACTAGCGGGAATTCCGGGGAGCTGTTTTTT. It translates to CASSTSGNSGELFF.

This clonotype was picked up a small number of times. V usage is TRBV6-1 and J usage is TRBJ2-6; TRBD1 matches 8 bases. This CDR3 contains 18 residues. The V gene's germline CDR1 is MNHNS and CDR2 SASEGT. With 6 bases clipped from V and 0 bases from J, the junction kept 10 bases outside the gene matches. This chain's CDR3 is CASRAIRDRFSGANVLTF. The DNA of the CDR3 is TGTGCCAGCAGAGCCATCCGGGACAGGTTCTCTGGGGCCAACGTCCTGACTTTC.

This clonotype turned up a few times. DNA of the CDR3: TGCGCCAGCAGCTTGGGTATCGGGGCGGAATCTCAAGCTTTCTTT. The encoded protein is CASSLGIGAESQAFF. The chain combines TRBV5-1 with TRBJ1-1, with D possibly being TRBD1 (5 bases). Trimming removed 0 bases at V and 9 bases at J, with 18 bases between. CDR3 length equals 15 residues. The V gene's germline CDR1 is SGHRS and CDR2 YFSETQ.

Concerning this clonotype: A read error may produce the germline difference seen at one junction end. V usage is TRBV7-2 and J usage is TRBJ2-2; D could derive from TRBD1 or TRBD2 (5 bases each). CDR1 is SGHTA, CDR2 FQGNSA, per germline. This CDR3 is 13 amino acids long. CDR3 loop: CALGLVSTGALYF. DNA of the CDR3: TGTGCCCTCGGCCTTGTGAGCACCGGGGCGCTGTATTTT.

On this clonotype: Relative to the germline gene, one junction end is altered; a read error may explain this. The genes are TRBV10-3 and TRBJ2-3; no reliable D call. CDR1 is ENHRY and CDR2 is SYGVKD in the germline V gene. CDR3 size: 15 residues. The CDR3 DNA sequence: TGTGCCATCAGCGAGTTGAGAGGCGGAACAGATACGCAGTATTTT. Its translation is CAISELRGGTDTQYF.

The V and J genes are TRBV7-6 and TRBJ2-1, with TRBD1 matching 8 bases. Germline V lookup: CDR1 SGHVS, CDR2 FNYEAQ. J was trimmed by 10 bases and V by 5 bases; bases with no gene match: 19. CDR3 length equals 17 residues. The CDR3 coding sequence is TGTGCCAGCAGCCCTCGACCCGGAGGGACAGGCGAGTTCGAGCAGTTCTTC. Amino acid sequence: CASSPRPGGTGEFEQFF.

This chain uses TRBV7-2 with TRBJ2-7; TRBD2 matches at 9 bases. The germline V gene has CDR1 SGHTA and CDR2 FQGNSA. The CDR3 runs to 15 residues. The V segment lost 6 bases and the J segment 5 bases; nucleotides outside the gene matches: 11. The CDR3 DNA reads as TGTGCCAGCAGTTATAGCGGGAGTTTGGGCCACGAGCAGTACTTC. This sequence encodes CASSYSGSLGHEQYF.

The chain joins TRBV27 to TRBJ1-4; 10 bases agree with TRBD1. The CDR3 has 14 amino acids. Looked up from germline, CDR1 is MNHEY and CDR2 is SMNVEV (reference sequence). V shed 3 bases and J 11 bases; nucleotides not matched to a gene: 6. In DNA form, the CDR3 reads TGTGCCAGCAGTTTCGGGACAGGGGCGAGGAAACTGTTTTTT. Translation: CASSFGTGARKLFF.

V and J are TRBV7-2 and TRBJ2-6; unclear D gene. CDR3 length: 14 residues. Germline V gives CDR1 SGHTA, CDR2 FQGNSA. Trimming removed 5 bases from V and 0 bases from J, with 5 bases in between. Here the CDR3 reads CASSPSSGANVLTF. The CDR3 DNA follows: TGTGCCAGCAGCCCAAGCTCTGGGGCCAACGTCCTGACTTTC.

This clonotype was observed many times. The rearrangement joins TRBV27 to TRBJ2-1; D might be TRBD2 (5 bases). The germline V gene has CDR1 MNHEY and CDR2 SMNVEV (reference sequence). The CDR3 is 18 residues long. Trimming removed 1 base at V and 0 bases at J, with 16 bases between. CDR3 in DNA: TGTGCCAGCAGTTTATACGCAGGAGGACTTCTCTCCTACAATGAGCAGTTCTTC. This encodes CASSLYAGGLLSYNEQFF.